A single sample is the source of the 17 T cell receptor beta chains below, sequenced in a study of T cell repertoires in cytomegalovirus infection. TCRdb reprocessed the reads via MiXCR and lists one record per CDR3 protein. The profile covers roughly 320,000 distinct CDR3 sequences, with approximately 9.5% appearing a single time and roughly 4.5% taken by the ten largest. The sample taken for sequencing was PBMCs. The receptors stem from a human donor in good health (CMV status not recorded). Some clones in this sample may be carry-over from other donors' samples.

CDR3 in amino acids: CASSSQRGSANEKLFF. The CDR3 coding sequence is TGTGCCAGCAGCTCACAACGGGGCTCGGCTAATGAAAAACTGTTTTTT. The chain combines TRBV7-2 with TRBJ1-4, with D perhaps matching TRBD1 (5 bases). Germline V gene data show CDR1 as SGHTA and CDR2 as FQGNSA. The CDR3 is 16 residues long. The V end lost 4 bases, the J end lost 3 bases, and 15 bases lay between the germline ends.

This clonotype showed up many times. The chain has TRBV7-2 and TRBJ2-7; the match to TRBD1 covers 7 bases. Germline CDR1 reads SGHTA; CDR2 reads FQGNSA. The junction had 2 bases not matched to a gene; V was cut back by 3 bases and J by 3 bases. The CDR3 runs to 13 residues. The DNA of the CDR3 is TGTGCCAGCAGCTTGGGACAGATCTACGAGCAGTACTTC. Its protein is CASSLGQIYEQYF.

This clonotype was found many times. The chain links TRBV7-2 to TRBJ2-7; the D is unclear. This CDR3 has 12 residues. Germline V gene data show CDR1 as SGHTA and CDR2 as FQGNSA. Trimming stripped 1 base from V and 3 bases from J, with 4 bases between. The CDR3 is CASSLDNYEQYF. For the CDR3, the DNA is TGTGCCAGCAGCTTAGACAACTACGAGCAGTACTTC. The complete variable domain, with remaining parts taken from reference TRBV7-2 and TRBJ2-7, reads GAGVSQSPSNKVTEKGKDVELRCDPISGHTALYWYRQSLGQGLEFLIYFQGNSAPDKSGLPSDRFSAERTGGSVSTLTIQRTQQEDSAVYLCASSLDNYEQYFGPGTRLTVT.

This clonotype has just one count. V is TRBV10-3 and J is TRBJ2-7; the match to TRBD2 covers 10 bases. CDR1 is ENHRY and CDR2 is SYGVKD in the germline V gene. This CDR3 region has 14 residues. The V segment lost 6 bases and the J segment 6 bases; nucleotides outside the gene matches: 8. Written as DNA, the CDR3 is TGTGCCATCAGCAGGACTAGCGGAGGGGTCGAGCAGTACTTC. Its protein is CAISRTSGGVEQYF.

The chain recombines TRBV15 with TRBJ2-4; possible D gene TRBD2, 6 bases. Germline V lookup: CDR1 LNHNV, CDR2 YYDKDF (reference sequence). V lost 0 bases to trimming and J lost 0 bases, with 12 bases between them. The CDR3 consists of 17 residues. CDR3 DNA sequence: TGTGCCACCAGCAGAGACGGTGGGGGACTAGCCAAAAACATTCAGTACTTC. Protein sequence: CATSRDGGGLAKNIQYF.

This sequence joins TRBV19 and TRBJ1-1; D ambiguous. Looked up from germline, CDR1 is LNHDA and CDR2 is SQIVND (reference sequence). Trimming removed 9 bases at V and 7 bases at J, with 15 bases between. CDR3 length: 12 amino acids. This chain's CDR3 is CASLRAGLEAFF. The CDR3 nucleotides are TGTGCCAGCCTCCGGGCGGGTCTTGAAGCTTTCTTT.

This clonotype has just one count. Relative to the germline gene, one junction end is altered; a read error may explain this. The V call is TRBV10-3, the J call TRBJ2-7, with D perhaps matching TRBD2 (6 bases). CDR1 and CDR2 (germline): ENHRY, SYGVKD. The CDR3 length is 14 residues. CDR3 bases: TGTGCCCTCAGTGAGTCTTGGGGGGCCTACGAGCAGTACTTC. This sequence encodes CALSESWGAYEQYF.

This clonotype was found many times. This sequence joins TRBV7-2 and TRBJ2-1; 11 nucleotides line up with TRBD2. Germline V gives CDR1 SGHTA, CDR2 FQGNSA. The J segment lost 5 bases and the V segment lost 5 bases, leaving 5 bases of the junction unmatched. The CDR3 is made up of 15 amino acids. The CDR3 DNA reads as TGTGCCAGCAGCCCGGGACTAGCGGTTGACAATGAGCAGTTCTTC. This sequence encodes CASSPGLAVDNEQFF.

A note on this clonotype: A much more abundant neighbour one base away suggests this may be a read error. The genes are TRBV7-6 and TRBJ2-7; D is possibly TRBD2 (7 bases). Germline assignment: CDR1 SGHVS and CDR2 FNYEAQ. The CDR3 is made up of 15 amino acids. V was pared by 3 bases and J by 6 bases, with 18 bases between. CDR3 protein: CASSLIGGGEREQYF. The CDR3 bases are TGTGCCAGCAGCTTGATAGGGGGAGGGGAACGCGAGCAGTACTTC.

In this sample, this clonotype turned up many times. The chain is built from TRBV7-8 and TRBJ2-1; D may correspond to TRBD1 or TRBD2 (7 bases each). The CDR3 has 17 amino acids. V was cut by 7 bases and J by 4 bases, with 23 bases left in between. Germline assignment: CDR1 SGHVS and CDR2 FQNEAQ. CDR3 amino acids: CASKGLRNRGLYNEQFF. CDR3 DNA: TGTGCCAGCAAAGGCCTCCGTAACAGGGGACTATACAATGAGCAGTTCTTC. The variable domain in full, with the rest retrieved from reference TRBV7-8 and TRBJ2-1, is GAGVSQSPRYKVAKRGQDVALRCDPISGHVSLFWYQQALGQGPEFLTYFQNEAQLDKSGLPSDRFFAERPEGSVSTLKIQRTQQEDSAVYLCASKGLRNRGLYNEQFFGPGTRLTVL.

V usage is TRBV7-2 and J usage is TRBJ2-1, with a possible D match to TRBD2 (7 bases). Trimming stripped 1 base from V and 3 bases from J, with 10 bases between. The CDR3 length is 15 residues. Germline values: CDR1 SGHTA, CDR2 FQGNSA. As DNA, the CDR3 is TGTGCCAGCAGCTTAGACGGGGGGCGCTACAATGAGCAGTTCTTC. Its translation: CASSLDGGRYNEQFF.

About this clonotype itself: An end of the junction does not agree with germline; a read error may underlie this. The V call is TRBV20-1, the J call TRBJ2-3; 8 nucleotides match TRBD2. There are 12 residues in the CDR3. Germline V gives CDR1 DFQATT, CDR2 SNEGSKA (reference sequence). The CDR3: CSARDPGLAFDF. The CDR3 DNA follows: TGCAGTGCTAGAGATCCAGGACTAGCCTTCGATTTT.

This clonotype was seen ten or more times. The genes are TRBV2 and TRBJ2-7; 14 bases fit TRBD2. The CDR3 is 21 residues long. Germline V gene lookup returns CDR1 SNHLY and CDR2 FYNNEI. V dropped 4 bases and J dropped 5; count of bases not matched to a gene: 22. The CDR3 nucleotides are TGTGCCAGCAGTGGAGGCCCGTCCCCCGGGACTAGCGGGAGTCGGCGGAACGAGCAGTACTTC. This translates into CASSGGPSPGTSGSRRNEQYF. The whole variable domain, remainder taken from reference TRBV2 and TRBJ2-7, is EPEVTQTPSHQVTQMGQEVILRCVPISNHLYFYWYRQILGQKVEFLVSFYNNEISEKSEIFDDQFSVERPDGSNFTLKIRSTKLEDSAMYFCASSGGPSPGTSGSRRNEQYFGPGTRLTVT.

J is TRBJ2-1 and V is TRBV15, with D perhaps matching TRBD1 (5 bases). V gave up 1 base and J gave up 2 bases, with 9 bases separating them. Germline CDR1 and CDR2: LNHNV and YYDKDF (reference sequence). The CDR3 extends over 15 amino acids. The CDR3 protein is CATSRVTATYNEQFF. The CDR3 DNA follows: TGTGCCACCAGCAGAGTGACAGCTACCTACAATGAGCAGTTCTTC.

This clonotype has at least ten counts. The V and J genes are TRBV4-1 and TRBJ1-2; TRBD1 might be the D (5 bases). The CDR3 runs to 15 residues. CDR1 is MGHRA, CDR2 YSYEKL, per germline. V was pared by 3 bases and J by 7 bases, with 18 bases between. The CDR3 DNA sequence: TGCGCCAGCAGCCACCCCAAAGGGACCTTCCGTGGCTACACCTTC. Its protein is CASSHPKGTFRGYTF.

This rearrangement joins TRBV27 to TRBJ2-5; tentatively, D is TRBD1 or TRBD2 (6 bases each). CDR1 is MNHEY and CDR2 is SMNVEV in the germline V gene (reference sequence). The CDR3 spans 15 residues. The V and J ends lost 6 bases and 0 bases respectively, with 14 bases between them. CDR3 in amino acids: CASSRRGHNQETQYF. The CDR3 DNA follows: TGTGCCAGCAGCCGGAGGGGACACAACCAAGAGACCCAGTACTTC.

This clonotype has ten or more counts. DNA of the CDR3: TGTGCCAGCAGCCCCCTGGCGGGCACCGTAGGGGAGCTGTTTTTT. Protein product: CASSPLAGTVGELFF. The V and J genes are TRBV7-2 and TRBJ2-2; TRBD2 is a possible D gene (5 bases). Germline CDR1 SGHTA, CDR2 FQGNSA. This CDR3 region has 15 residues. V was clipped by 5 bases and J by 8 bases, with 18 bases between them.